Below are 15 T cell receptor beta chains sequenced from a single sample in a study of OX40 agonist ivuxolimab in advanced cancers. Sequencing used immunoSEQ multiplex PCR; TCRdb keeps in-frame clones, though not all of them. This sample yields just over 20,000 clones, of which around 87% are seen a single time; 15% to 20% belongs to the top ten. Specimen: CD4+ or CD8+ T cells sorted from blood, collected in a trial of the OX40 agonist ivuxolimab. Every receptor here comes from an adult with an advanced solid tumor such as melanoma, head and neck, liver or kidney cancer.

The chain carries TRBV7-9 and TRBJ2-2; D may be TRBD1 or TRBD2 (6 bases each). The ends were cut back, 3 bases at V and 4 bases at J, with 9 bases in the middle. Germline CDR1 reads SEHNR; CDR2 reads FQNEAQ (reference sequence). The CDR3 covers 14 residues. The CDR3 DNA reads TGTGCCAGCAGCTTCTCGGGGGCCACCGGGGAGCTGTTTTTT. Amino acids: CASSFSGATGELFF.

V usage is TRBV6-1 and J usage is TRBJ1-1; D is perhaps TRBD1 (6 bases). Germline-derived CDR1 and CDR2 are MNHNS and SASEGT. Trimming shortened V by 4 bases and J by 3 bases, and 18 bases separated the two germline ends. The CDR3 covers 16 residues. CDR3 bases: TGTGCCAGCAGTGGCGGCGATCAGGGGTTAGACACTGAAGCTTTCTTT. Amino acids: CASSGGDQGLDTEAFF.

The chain recombines TRBV5-1 with TRBJ1-1; a possible D gene is TRBD1 (6 bases). The CDR3 loop spans 15 amino acids. Per germline, CDR1 SGHRS and CDR2 YFSETQ. V lost 4 bases to trimming and J lost 0 bases, with 13 bases between them. This CDR3 is CASSAKQGMNTEAFF. The DNA for the CDR3 is TGCGCCAGCAGCGCAAAACAGGGAATGAACACTGAAGCTTTCTTT.

This clone appeared once. This chain joins TRBV2 and TRBJ1-4; D is uncertain. The CDR3 has 16 amino acids. V lost 7 bases and J 3 bases, leaving 18 bases between the germline ends. Germline CDR1 reads SNHLY; CDR2 reads FYNNEI. The CDR3 here is CASTGGWGASNEKLFF. The DNA for the CDR3 is TGTGCCAGCACAGGTGGCTGGGGAGCTTCTAATGAAAAACTGTTTTTT.

The chain recombines TRBV29-1 with TRBJ2-5; D is ambiguous. The CDR3 sequence is 13 residues long. Germline V gene lookup returns CDR1 SQVTM and CDR2 ANQGSEA. With 0 bases removed from V and 1 base from J, the gap between germline ends came to 6 bases. The CDR3 nucleotides read TGCAGCGTTGAAGATCGAAGCCAAGAGACCCAGTACTTC. Its translation is CSVEDRSQETQYF.

The V gene is TRBV16, the J gene TRBJ1-4; the D is unclear. Trimming took off 4 bases at V and 4 bases at J, with 13 bases between the two ends. Germline values: CDR1 KGHSY, CDR2 FQNENV. This CDR3 comprises 15 residues. CDR3 coding DNA: TGTGCCAGCAGCCGGCGGGGTTTCTTTAATGAAAAACTGTTTTTT. Protein product: CASSRRGFFNEKLFF.

The J gene is TRBJ2-7, the V gene TRBV7-2, with no clear D. Germline lookup yields CDR1 SGHTA and CDR2 FQGNSA. The ends were cut back, 2 bases at V and 0 bases at J, with 2 bases in the middle. The CDR3 has 12 residues. This chain's CDR3 is CASSLSSYEQYF. As DNA, the CDR3 is TGTGCCAGCAGCTTAAGCTCCTACGAGCAGTACTTC.

The rearrangement uses TRBV25-1 and TRBJ2-5; D unresolved. This CDR3 has 14 amino acids. Trimming shortened V by 1 base and J by 5 bases, and 11 bases separated the two germline ends. From germline, CDR1 is MGHDK and CDR2 SYGVNS. As DNA, the CDR3 is TGTGCCAGCAGTGAATGGTCAGAGCTGGAGACCCAGTACTTC. Protein product: CASSEWSELETQYF.

This sequence joins TRBV30 and TRBJ1-1; a possible D gene is TRBD1 (5 bases). The CDR3 has 12 residues. V lost 3 bases, J lost 3 bases, and 8 bases lay in between. Looked up from germline, CDR1 is GTSNPN and CDR2 is SVGIG (reference sequence). The CDR3 nucleotides read TGTGCCTGGAGCTGGGGGGACACTGAAGCTTTCTTT. It encodes CAWSWGDTEAFF.

This sequence joins TRBV30 and TRBJ2-7; D might be TRBD1 (6 bases). V shed 0 bases and J shed 1 base, with 10 bases lying between them. CDR1 is GTSNPN, CDR2 SVGIG, per germline (reference sequence). This CDR3 region has 14 residues. CDR3 amino acids: CAWSVGDTSYEQYF. CDR3 coding DNA: TGTGCCTGGAGTGTCGGGGACACTTCCTACGAGCAGTACTTC.

The chain carries TRBV28 and TRBJ1-1, with TRBD1 identical over 7 bases. The V segment lost 6 bases and the J segment 3 bases; nucleotides outside the gene matches: 16. Germline V gene data show CDR1 as MDHEN and CDR2 as SYDVKM. This CDR3 is built from 17 residues. The CDR3 here is CASSNPSTGLSHTEAFF. The CDR3 DNA follows: TGTGCCAGCAGCAACCCCTCGACAGGGCTCTCGCACACTGAAGCTTTCTTT.

The chain is built from TRBV6-6 and TRBJ1-2; a weak D match, TRBD1 (6 bases). This CDR3 has 13 amino acids. Trimming removed 9 bases at V and 3 bases at J, with 14 bases between. The V gene's germline CDR1 is MNHNY and CDR2 SVGAGI (reference sequence). CDR3 loop: CASSTGKHYGYTF. The CDR3 nucleotides are TGTGCCAGTTCGACAGGAAAACACTATGGCTACACCTTC.

The rearrangement joins TRBV5-1 to TRBJ2-2; no firm D call. Germline assignment: CDR1 SGHRS and CDR2 YFSETQ. Trimming shortened V by 2 bases and J by 5 bases, and 19 bases separated the two germline ends. The CDR3 loop spans 17 amino acids. For the CDR3, the DNA is TGCGCCAGCAGCTTCGAACTGCCGTATCGGTGGACCGGGGAGCTGTTTTTT. It yields the protein CASSFELPYRWTGELFF.

The chain employs TRBV5-1 and TRBJ2-5; no firm D call. The DNA end is a closer match to TRBJ2-7, so the J assignment may be wrong. The CDR3 totals 13 residues. Germline CDR1 SGHRS, CDR2 YFSETQ. In DNA form, the CDR3 reads TGCGCCAGCAGCTTTAGTGTCTCCTACGAGCAGTACTTC. Its protein is CASSFSVSYEQYF.

The chain's CDR3 is CASSQEQTQYF. The CDR3 DNA is TGTGCCAGCAGCCAAGAACAGACCCAGTACTTC. The chain couples TRBV14 to TRBJ2-5, with unresolved D. This CDR3 comprises 11 residues. The germline V gene has CDR1 SGHDN and CDR2 FVKESK. V was trimmed by 0 bases and J by 6 bases, leaving 2 bases between them. The variable domain in full, completed from reference TRBV14 and TRBJ2-5, reads EAGVTQFPSHSVIEKGQTVTLRCDPISGHDNLYWYRRVMGKEIKFLLHFVKESKQDESGMPNNRFLAERTGGTYSTLKVQPAELEDSGVYFCASSQEQTQYFGPGTRLLVL.